The 25 T cell receptor beta chains below were found in one sample sequenced in a study of response to subunit inactivated influenza vaccine. TCRdb reprocessed the RT-PCR reads with MiXCR, giving one entry per CDR3 protein. The sample lists about 650,000 distinct CDR3 sequences, about 15% occurring once. This specimen consisted of PBMCs from blood, obtained approximately 12 days after vaccination. These receptors came from a man aged 45 to 65 who received an inactivated influenza vaccine.

This sequence joins TRBV6-5 and TRBJ1-4, with TRBD1 as a possible D gene (5 bases). The CDR3 has 14 residues. Germline lookup yields CDR1 MNHEY and CDR2 SVGAGI. Trimming took 3 bases from V and 7 from J, leaving 12 bases between them. CDR3: CASSYTPRGEKLFF. The CDR3 bases are TGTGCCAGCAGTTATACACCGAGGGGTGAAAAACTGTTTTTT.

V gene TRBV10-3 combines with J gene TRBJ2-1, with TRBD1 matching 10 bases. V trimming: 5 bases; J trimming: 8 bases; junction bases outside the gene matches: 9. CDR3 length: 15 residues. The germline V gene encodes CDR1 ENHRY and CDR2 SYGVKD. The CDR3 reads CAISYPGQGMYEQFF. The CDR3 coding sequence is TGTGCCATCAGTTACCCGGGACAGGGGATGTATGAGCAGTTCTTC.

This clonotype was observed many times. This chain uses TRBV12-3 or TRBV12-4 with TRBJ2-7; D is perhaps TRBD1 (6 bases). This CDR3 spans 13 amino acids. V was shortened by 5 bases and J by 4 bases, with 12 bases between the two germline ends. The CDR3 bases are TGTGCCAGCAGTGGACAGAACCAGTACGAGCAGTACTTC. Translation: CASSGQNQYEQYF.

This clonotype was counted only a few times. This chain connects TRBV20-1 to TRBJ2-5; D is unclear. The V end lost 6 bases, the J end lost 5 bases, and 16 bases lay between the germline ends. This CDR3 is 13 amino acids long. Germline CDR1 reads DFQATT; CDR2 reads SNEGSKA (reference sequence). This chain's CDR3 is CSALPGMEETQYF. The DNA for the CDR3 is TGCAGTGCCCTCCCTGGGATGGAGGAGACCCAGTACTTC.

This clonotype was seen a few times. The J gene is TRBJ2-1, the V gene TRBV4-3; 10 bases map to TRBD2. The CDR3 has 18 amino acids. Per the germline V gene, CDR1 is LGHNA and CDR2 is YSLEER. Trimming cost V 0 bases and J 0 bases; bases outside gene matches: 5. The CDR3 bases are TGCGCCAGCAGCCAAGAAGGCCCTAGCGGGGGCTCCTACAATGAGCAGTTCTTC. This translates into CASSQEGPSGGSYNEQFF.

J is TRBJ1-2 and V is TRBV9, with 7 bases identical to TRBD1. CDR3 length equals 15 residues. The ends lost 4 bases at V and 2 bases at J; junction bases unmatched: 8. In germline, CDR1 is SGDLS, CDR2 YYNGEE. The CDR3 DNA follows: TGTGCCAGCAGCTTGGCCGGGACAGCCAACTATGGCTACACCTTC. Translating gives CASSLAGTANYGYTF.

This sequence joins TRBV12-3 or TRBV12-4 and TRBJ1-2, with D unresolved. V lost 9 bases, J lost 0 bases, and 11 bases lay in between. This CDR3 contains 13 residues. CDR3 residues: CASTSGPNYGYTF. The CDR3, as DNA: TGTGCCAGTACGTCCGGTCCTAACTATGGCTACACCTTC.

This clonotype has ten or more counts. V is TRBV20-1 and J is TRBJ2-2; TRBD1 might be the D (6 bases). The CDR3 is 14 residues long. V lost 1 base to trimming and J lost 2 bases, with 8 bases between them. CDR1 is DFQATT, CDR2 SNEGSKA, per germline (reference sequence). This CDR3 is CSARGDTNTGELFF. In nucleotides, the CDR3 is TGCAGTGCTAGAGGGGACACCAACACCGGGGAGCTGTTTTTT.

The V and J genes are TRBV24-1 and TRBJ2-1; 10 nucleotides line up with TRBD2. Germline CDR1 and CDR2: KGHDR and SFDVKD. This CDR3 is built from 16 residues. The trim removed 0 bases at V and 8 bases at J, leaving 6 bases unmatched. CDR3 DNA: TGTGCCACCAGTGATTTGCCCGCTAGCGGGGGTGATGAGCAGTTCTTC. Translated, it gives CATSDLPASGGDEQFF.

The table lists this clonotype with a few counts. The chain joins TRBV5-1 to TRBJ2-5; D may match TRBD1 or TRBD2 (6 bases each). Germline assignment: CDR1 SGHRS and CDR2 YFSETQ. Trimming pared 7 bases from V and 5 bases from J, leaving 21 bases between. CDR3 length: 15 residues. CDR3 nucleotides: TGCGCCAGCGGAGCGACTCCGGGGGCTTATGAGACCCAGTACTTC. The encoded protein is CASGATPGAYETQYF.

This clonotype was seen a few times. The chain carries TRBV29-1 and TRBJ1-4, with 7 bases identical to TRBD1. CDR3 size: 12 residues. The germline CDR1 and CDR2 sequences are SQVTM and ANQGSEA. The trim removed 4 bases at V and 7 bases at J, leaving 3 bases unmatched. The DNA for the CDR3 is TGCAGCGTTGGACAGGGAAGTGAAAAACTGTTTTTT. This translates into CSVGQGSEKLFF.

The chain couples TRBV10-3 to TRBJ2-7; 12 positions agree with TRBD2. This CDR3 has 18 amino acids. V lost 4 bases and J lost 1; bases outside the gene matches: 11. Germline-derived CDR1 and CDR2 are ENHRY and SYGVKD. CDR3 nucleotide sequence: TGTGCCATCAGTGGAACGAGTCCGACTAGCGGGAGTTCCTACGAGCAGTACTTC. Encoded protein: CAISGTSPTSGSSYEQYF.

The J gene is TRBJ2-1, the V gene TRBV7-6; D is uncertain. V dropped 0 bases and J dropped 7 bases, with 10 bases sitting between them. The germline V gene encodes CDR1 SGHVS and CDR2 FNYEAQ. CDR3 length: 14 residues. The CDR3 bases are TGTGCCAGCAGCTTAGCGGAAACTCGGAATGAGCAGTTCTTC. It codes for CASSLAETRNEQFF.

This clonotype was detected ten times or more. V gene TRBV24-1 combines with J gene TRBJ2-5, with TRBD1 matching over 8 bases. Germline V gene sequence: CDR1 KGHDR, CDR2 SFDVKD. V lost 2 bases, J lost 0 bases, and 4 bases stayed unmatched. CDR3 length: 16 amino acids. This CDR3 is CATSDSGTGDQETQYF. CDR3 nucleotide sequence: TGTGCCACCAGTGATTCCGGGACAGGAGACCAAGAGACCCAGTACTTC.

V gene TRBV7-2 combines with J gene TRBJ2-7; TRBD2 is a possible D gene (5 bases). Germline V gene data show CDR1 as SGHTA and CDR2 as FQGNSA. Trimming pared 4 bases from V and 5 bases from J, leaving 9 bases between. CDR3 length: 12 amino acids. CDR3 sequence reads: CASSSDLNEQYF. CDR3 DNA sequence: TGTGCCAGCAGCTCGGACTTAAACGAGCAGTACTTC.

This clonotype appeared a single time. The chain has TRBV5-1 and TRBJ2-3, with 13 bases fitting TRBD2. V was clipped by 0 bases and J by 2 bases; unmatched bases: 9. The CDR3 has 19 residues. CDR1 SGHRS and CDR2 YFSETQ come from the germline V gene. The CDR3 is CASSLVGPGLAGHTDTQYF. CDR3 in DNA: TGCGCCAGCAGCTTGGTGGGTCCGGGACTAGCGGGACACACAGATACGCAGTATTTT.

J is TRBJ1-1 and V is TRBV5-6, with D perhaps matching TRBD1 (5 bases). The germline V and J ends were trimmed by 4 bases and 2 bases, with 21 bases remaining between them. Per the germline V gene, CDR1 is SGHDT and CDR2 is YYEEEE. The CDR3 is 17 amino acids. The CDR3 loop is CASSPTLDSLPNTEAFF. CDR3 bases: TGTGCCAGCAGCCCAACATTAGACAGCTTACCCAACACTGAAGCTTTCTTT.

This clonotype has only a few counts. The chain couples TRBV7-2 to TRBJ2-7; 7 nucleotides align to TRBD2. CDR1 is SGHTA, CDR2 FQGNSA, per germline. This CDR3 is built from 15 residues. V trimming: 1 base; J trimming: 4 bases; junction bases outside the gene matches: 7. CDR3 nucleotide sequence: TGTGCCAGCAGCTTAGGAACTAGCGCGAGATACGAGCAGTACTTC. Encoded protein: CASSLGTSARYEQYF.

The chain recombines TRBV6-6 with TRBJ2-1; TRBD2 is a possible D gene (5 bases). CDR1 and CDR2 (germline): MNHNY, SVGAGI (reference sequence). The CDR3 totals 13 residues. V dropped 6 bases and J dropped 3 bases, with 9 bases sitting between them. The CDR3: CASRSGVYNEQFF. CDR3 coding DNA: TGTGCCAGCAGATCCGGGGTCTACAATGAGCAGTTCTTC.

The DNA for the CDR3 is TGTGCCAGCAGCCGACCTCGGAATGAGCAGTTCTTC. Protein sequence: CASSRPRNEQFF. The chain is built from TRBV11-2 and TRBJ2-1; D is unclear. Trimming took off 5 bases at V and 7 bases at J, with 9 bases between the two ends. Looked up from germline, CDR1 is SGHAT and CDR2 is FQNNGV. This CDR3 contains 12 residues.

This clonotype has a count of ten or more. The gene calls are TRBV27 and TRBJ2-1; the match to TRBD2 covers 13 bases. V lost 5 bases, J lost 9 bases, and 10 bases stayed unmatched. CDR3 length: 16 amino acids. CDR1 and CDR2 from the germline V gene are MNHEY and SMNVEV (reference sequence). In DNA form, the CDR3 reads TGTGCCAGCAGTGAATCCGGGACTAGCGGGACAGTTGAGCAGTTCTTC. It yields the protein CASSESGTSGTVEQFF.

This clonotype showed up many times. The CDR3, as DNA: TGCAGTGCTCCGGGGCAGCCCCAGCATTTT. The encoded protein is CSAPGQPQHF. This chain joins TRBV20-1 and TRBJ1-5; D not certain. Trimming took 5 bases from V and 7 from J, leaving 6 bases between them. Germline lookup yields CDR1 DFQATT and CDR2 SNEGSKA (reference sequence). The CDR3 sequence is 10 residues long.

V gene TRBV12-3 or TRBV12-4 combines with J gene TRBJ2-6, with 7 bases aligning to TRBD1. After removal of 5 bases from V and 3 bases from J, the junction contained 10 bases not matched to a gene. This CDR3 region has 17 residues. The CDR3 bases are TGTGCCAGCAGTCCCCCGACAGGGAAGGATGGGGCCAACGTCCTGACTTTC. Protein sequence: CASSPPTGKDGANVLTF.

This clonotype showed up just a few times. CDR3 DNA: TGTGCCAGCAGCCCTCTCTTTTCCCCCCGGTCTGAAGCTTTCTTT. It translates to CASSPLFSPRSEAFF. The rearrangement links TRBV4-2 to TRBJ1-1, with D unresolved. This CDR3 contains 15 residues. V was shortened by 4 bases and J by 6 bases, with 18 bases between the two germline ends. Germline V gene lookup returns CDR1 LGHNA and CDR2 YNFKEQ.

This clonotype appeared a few times. The chain links TRBV18 to TRBJ2-3; D remains unclear. The CDR3 loop spans 14 amino acids. V was shortened by 2 bases and J by 6 bases, with 12 bases between the two germline ends. Germline V gives CDR1 KGHSH, CDR2 LQKENI. The DNA for the CDR3 is TGTGCCAGCTCACCAGTGGCAACCCGGGATACGCAGTATTTT. Translating it yields CASSPVATRDTQYF.